The 20 T cell receptor beta chains below come from one sample, sequenced in a study of response to subunit inactivated influenza vaccine. One entry per CDR3 protein results from TCRdb running MiXCR on the RT-PCR reads. The repertoire has just under 550,000 distinct CDR3 sequences, under 30% of them found once; the top ten carry 2.8%. These same data were also listed under a study on T cells expressing NK-cell markers. That work contributes: A 5'RACE template switching approach incorporating UMIs was used to make TCR beta cDNA.

Sequences were derived from CD4+ T cells sorted from PBMCs, sampled approximately 12 days after vaccination. These receptor sequences come from a man in his forties or fifties who received an inactivated influenza vaccine.

The sample holds a few counts of this clonotype. The chain employs TRBV28 and TRBJ1-1; the D gene is possibly TRBD1 (5 bases). The V end lost 3 bases, the J end lost 3 bases, and 5 bases lay between the germline ends. The germline gives CDR1 MDHEN, CDR2 SYDVKM. The CDR3 extends over 12 amino acids. The CDR3 here is CASSFRDTEAFF. The CDR3 DNA is TGTGCCAGCAGTTTCAGGGACACTGAAGCTTTCTTT.

The chain joins TRBV11-2 to TRBJ2-1; perhaps TRBD2 as D (7 bases). The V and J ends lost 0 bases and 4 bases respectively, with 16 bases between them. This CDR3 has 17 residues. Germline V gene lookup returns CDR1 SGHAT and CDR2 FQNNGV. CDR3 in DNA: TGTGCCAGCAGCTTAGATTGGGGGGGCTTAGGATACAATGAGCAGTTCTTC. Its protein is CASSLDWGGLGYNEQFF. Combining the CDR3 with reference TRBV11-2 and TRBJ2-1 gives the whole variable domain EAGVAQSPRYKIIEKRQSVAFWCNPISGHATLYWYQQILGQGPKLLIQFQNNGVVDDSQLPKDRFSAERLKGVDSTLKIQPAKLEDSAVYLCASSLDWGGLGYNEQFFGPGTRLTVL.

The V gene is TRBV20-1, the J gene TRBJ2-5; D may be TRBD2 (5 bases). V shed 3 bases and J shed 4 bases, with 9 bases lying between them. CDR1 and CDR2 (germline): DFQATT, SNEGSKA (reference sequence). This CDR3 region has 12 residues. The CDR3, as DNA: TGCAGTGCTAGGGAGGTGGCAGAGACCCAGTACTTC. This encodes CSAREVAETQYF.

This clonotype has only a few counts. This chain connects TRBV7-2 to TRBJ2-4, with unresolved D. The CDR3 is made up of 15 amino acids. Trimming stripped 4 bases from V and 3 bases from J, with 13 bases between. Germline V gives CDR1 SGHTA, CDR2 FQGNSA. The CDR3 sequence is CASSSKGWDKNIQYF. The CDR3 DNA reads TGTGCCAGCAGCTCTAAGGGCTGGGACAAAAACATTCAGTACTTC.

This clonotype has at least ten counts. V is TRBV12-3 or TRBV12-4 and J is TRBJ2-1; D unclear. V was cut by 3 bases and J by 6 bases, with 18 bases left in between. The CDR3 is 16 residues long. CDR3 coding DNA: TGTGCCAGCAGTTTGGGTTCCGGCGCAGTTGGCAATGAGCAGTTCTTC. This translates into CASSLGSGAVGNEQFF.

Concerning this clonotype: Being one base from a much bigger clone, this may be a read error. V and J are TRBV3-1 and TRBJ2-2; 8 nucleotides align to TRBD2. The CDR3 runs 15 residues. V shed 6 bases and J 7 bases; nucleotides not matched to a gene: 10. Germline loops: CDR1 LGHDT, CDR2 YNNKEL (reference sequence). CDR3 residues: CASRTSVRFGGELFF. The CDR3 nucleotides read TGTGCCAGCAGGACTAGCGTGAGATTCGGCGGGGAGCTGTTTTTT.

The V and J genes are TRBV7-2 and TRBJ1-1; D is undetermined. The length of the CDR3 is 15 residues. Germline V CDR1 and CDR2: SGHTA, FQGNSA. Deletions cut 4 bases from V and 1 base from J, with 13 bases between. Here the CDR3 DNA reads TGTGCCAGCAGCTCGGGCCGGGTTTCGAACACTGAAGCTTTCTTT. Translation gives CASSSGRVSNTEAFF.

The chain has TRBV4-2 and TRBJ2-1, with D maybe TRBD2 (6 bases). The CDR3 runs 16 residues. Germline V CDR1 and CDR2: LGHNA, YNFKEQ. With 3 bases removed from V and 4 bases from J, the gap between germline ends came to 16 bases. The CDR3 sequence: CASSHAGASAYNEQFF. Written as DNA, the CDR3 is TGTGCCAGCAGCCACGCTGGGGCTAGCGCATACAATGAGCAGTTCTTC.

This rearrangement joins TRBV7-2 to TRBJ1-5; D unclear. From germline, CDR1 is SGHTA and CDR2 FQGNSA. The V end was cut by 1 base, the J end by 6 bases, with 13 bases between. CDR3 size: 15 residues. The CDR3 DNA sequence: TGTGCCAGCAGCTTAGTGGTTGGAAAGGGTCAGCCCCAGCATTTT. Its translation is CASSLVVGKGQPQHF.

V is TRBV12-3 or TRBV12-4 and J is TRBJ2-5; TRBD1 matches 9 bases. The CDR3 length is 15 residues. V trimming: 3 bases; J trimming: 3 bases; junction bases outside the gene matches: 5. Here the CDR3 reads CASSLGTGRKETQYF. CDR3 sequence (DNA): TGTGCCAGCAGTTTGGGGACAGGGAGGAAAGAGACCCAGTACTTC.

The chain has TRBV10-3 and TRBJ2-5; D gene ambiguous. The CDR3 runs 13 residues. Trimming removed 8 bases at V and 4 bases at J, with 14 bases between. Germline values: CDR1 ENHRY, CDR2 SYGVKD. This CDR3 reads CAIQRQYGETQYF. The CDR3, as DNA: TGTGCCATCCAACGGCAGTATGGAGAGACCCAGTACTTC.

V and J are TRBV11-2 and TRBJ2-3, with D possibly called TRBD1 or TRBD2 (5 bases each). V was pared by 3 bases and J by 7 bases, with 14 bases between. This CDR3 is built from 14 residues. The germline V gene has CDR1 SGHAT and CDR2 FQNNGV. Here the CDR3 reads CASSFPGPTNTQYF. CDR3 sequence (DNA): TGTGCCAGCAGCTTCCCGGGACCTACCAATACGCAGTATTTT.

The chain joins TRBV28 to TRBJ2-3, with D possibly being TRBD2 (6 bases). Germline lookup yields CDR1 MDHEN and CDR2 SYDVKM. V was shortened by 7 bases and J by 4 bases, with 12 bases between the two germline ends. This CDR3 region has 13 residues. CDR3 nucleotide sequence: TGTGCCAGCAACTACGGAGGGGCAGATACGCAGTATTTT. It is translated as CASNYGGADTQYF.

This clonotype was detected only a few times. The gene calls are TRBV7-2 and TRBJ1-5, with a tentative D call TRBD1 (6 bases). Trimming took off 5 bases at V and 2 bases at J, with 13 bases between the two ends. This CDR3 is built from 15 residues. The germline V gene encodes CDR1 SGHTA and CDR2 FQGNSA. The CDR3 nucleotides are TGTGCCAGCAGCACGGGGGACATCCGCAATCAGCCCCAGCATTTT. This sequence encodes CASSTGDIRNQPQHF. The whole variable domain, filled in from reference TRBV7-2 and TRBJ1-5, reads GAGVSQSPSNKVTEKGKDVELRCDPISGHTALYWYRQSLGQGLEFLIYFQGNSAPDKSGLPSDRFSAERTGGSVSTLTIQRTQQEDSAVYLCASSTGDIRNQPQHFGDGTRLSIL.

CDR3 sequence reads: CASSPERGSYNEQFF. The CDR3 nucleotides are TGTGCCAGCAGCCCTGAACGGGGGAGTTACAATGAGCAGTTCTTC. V is TRBV27 and J is TRBJ2-1; perhaps TRBD2 as D (6 bases). V gave up 6 bases and J gave up 4 bases, with 16 bases separating them. CDR3 length: 15 amino acids. Germline CDR1 and CDR2: MNHEY and SMNVEV (reference sequence).

There are a few counts of this clonotype. V usage is TRBV3-1 and J usage is TRBJ2-1; 11 nucleotides match TRBD2. Germline CDR1 LGHDT, CDR2 YNNKEL (reference sequence). V lost 6 bases and J lost 10; bases outside the gene matches: 8. This CDR3 spans 14 amino acids. The CDR3 reads CASRNSGTSGEQFF. The DNA of the CDR3 is TGTGCCAGCAGAAACTCCGGGACTAGCGGCGAGCAGTTCTTC.

CDR3 protein: CSASGRTYEQYF. The CDR3 coding sequence is TGCAGTGCTAGTGGCCGAACCTACGAGCAGTACTTC. The chain combines TRBV20-1 with TRBJ2-7; unclear D gene. Trimming cost V 3 bases and J 2 bases, with 8 bases left between them. This CDR3 has 12 residues. CDR1 DFQATT and CDR2 SNEGSKA come from the germline V gene (reference sequence).

The V and J genes are TRBV4-3 and TRBJ1-3; the match to TRBD1 covers 8 bases. J was trimmed by 6 bases and V by 4 bases; bases with no gene match: 5. The CDR3 loop spans 14 amino acids. Germline lookup yields CDR1 LGHNA and CDR2 YSLEER. The CDR3 nucleotides read TGCGCCAGCAGCCGCATGACAGGGGTAAACACCATATATTTT. Amino acids: CASSRMTGVNTIYF.

This sequence joins TRBV20-1 and TRBJ2-5, with 9 nucleotides matching TRBD1. CDR3 length equals 15 residues. Germline CDR1 and CDR2: DFQATT and SNEGSKA (reference sequence). V dropped 7 bases and J dropped 0; count of bases not matched to a gene: 9. The CDR3 sequence: CSVQSGTGHQETQYF. Written as DNA, the CDR3 is TGCAGTGTTCAATCCGGGACAGGGCACCAAGAGACCCAGTACTTC.

This clonotype was recorded a few times. The chain uses TRBV12-3 or TRBV12-4 and TRBJ2-2; D is ambiguous. The CDR3 is 10 amino acids. With 7 bases removed from V and 7 bases from J, the gap between germline ends came to 4 bases. CDR3 in DNA: TGTGCCAGCAAAGGCGGGGAGCTGTTTTTT. Protein sequence: CASKGGELFF.